Listed here are 16 T cell receptor beta chains from one sample, sequenced in a study of neurological immune-mediated disorders. A single record per CDR3 protein comes from TCRdb applying MiXCR to the 5' RACE reads. The data show 55,000 to 70,000 distinct CDR3 sequences, over 10% seen once. The specimen sequenced was PBMCs. These receptors originate from a man aged 55 to 69 in good health.

Points on this clonotype: The missing conserved phenylalanine or tryptophan at the end of this CDR3 makes a read error likely. The DNA is left out, because the CDR3 cannot be placed on it with certainty; the CDR3 is given as TCRdb lists it. The chain carries TRBV7-2 and TRBJ1-1. The CDR3 is 11 amino acids in total, end residues counted. In germline, CDR1 is SGHTA, CDR2 FQGNSA. The CDR3 spells CASSFETEDFS.

This clonotype appeared many times. The rearrangement joins TRBV7-2 to TRBJ1-1, with D uncertain. V lost 1 base, J lost 6 bases, and 6 bases lay in between. Looked up from germline, CDR1 is SGHTA and CDR2 is FQGNSA. The CDR3 spans 12 residues. CDR3 DNA: TGTGCCAGCAGCTTAGGCCCACCTGAAGCTTTCTTT. This translates into CASSLGPPEAFF.

This clonotype was recorded many times. The V call is TRBV20-1, the J call TRBJ2-5; D tentatively reads TRBD1 or TRBD2 (5 bases each). The CDR3 totals 17 residues. Trimming cost V 3 bases and J 3 bases, with 23 bases left between them. The germline V gene has CDR1 DFQATT and CDR2 SNEGSKA (reference sequence). Here the CDR3 reads CSARGRGSSRGKETQYF. The DNA for the CDR3 is TGCAGTGCTAGGGGCCGGGGCAGCTCGAGAGGGAAAGAGACCCAGTACTTC.

Notes on this clonotype: This clone may be a read error of a much larger clone one base away. The chain employs TRBV28 and TRBJ2-1, with D maybe TRBD2 (7 bases). Deletions cut 7 bases from V and 0 bases from J, with 19 bases between. This CDR3 contains 17 residues. CDR1 is MDHEN and CDR2 is SYDVKM in the germline V gene. CDR3 DNA: TGTGCCAGCACCCATATGGGGGGGGGCGACTCCTACAATGAGCAGTTCTTC. Its translation is CASTHMGGGDSYNEQFF.

The V and J genes are TRBV19 and TRBJ2-3; D might be TRBD1 or TRBD2, each matching 5 bases. The CDR3 consists of 14 residues. CDR1 LNHDA and CDR2 SQIVND come from the germline V gene (reference sequence). Trimming took 9 bases from V and 4 from J, leaving 17 bases between them. CDR3 region: CASGATIVADTQYF. The DNA of the CDR3 is TGTGCCAGCGGGGCCACAATAGTCGCAGATACGCAGTATTTT. The entire variable domain, with the rest obtained from reference TRBV19 and TRBJ2-3, is as follows: DGGITQSPKYLFRKEGQNVTLSCEQNLNHDAMYWYRQDPGQGLRLIYYSQIVNDFQKGDIAEGYSVSREKKESFPLTVTSAQKNPTAFYLCASGATIVADTQYFGPGTRLTVL.

Concerning this clonotype itself: With a much larger clone just one base away, this may be a read error. V usage is TRBV11-2 and J usage is TRBJ1-6; D gene uncertain. The CDR3 is 18 residues long. The V end was cut by 6 bases, the J end by 3 bases, with 21 bases between. Germline lookup yields CDR1 SGHAT and CDR2 FQNNGV. The CDR3 DNA reads as TGTGCCAGCAGTTTCCTTAGAGCAAGTTACCGCTATAATTCACCCCTCCACTTT. It encodes CASSFLRASYRYNSPLHF. Filled out from reference TRBV11-2 and TRBJ1-6, the complete variable domain reads EAGVAQSPRYKIIEKRQSVAFWCNPISGHATLYWYQQILGQGPKLLIQFQNNGVVDDSQLPKDRFSAERLKGVDSTLKIQPAKLEDSAVYLCASSFLRASYRYNSPLHFGNGTRLTVT.

The chain combines TRBV5-1 with TRBJ2-1; 8 bases align to TRBD1. CDR1 and CDR2 from the germline V gene are SGHRS and YFSETQ. The CDR3 totals 15 residues. J lost 2 bases, V lost 5 bases, and 6 bases had no gene match. The CDR3 reads CASRPGTGPYNEQFF. In DNA form, the CDR3 reads TGCGCCAGCAGACCCGGGACAGGACCCTACAATGAGCAGTTCTTC.

The table lists this clonotype with many counts. The gene calls are TRBV10-3 and TRBJ2-1, with D possibly matching TRBD2 (5 bases). V was trimmed by 6 bases and J by 7 bases, leaving 13 bases between them. The germline V gene has CDR1 ENHRY and CDR2 SYGVKD. The CDR3 is made up of 13 amino acids. Here the CDR3 reads CAIRGVTQNEQFF. The CDR3 nucleotides read TGTGCCATCAGGGGAGTGACCCAGAATGAGCAGTTCTTC.

This clonotype was seen many times. The chain employs TRBV7-2 and TRBJ2-7; D gene unclear. Per the germline V gene, CDR1 is SGHTA and CDR2 is FQGNSA. Deletions cut 5 bases from V and 2 bases from J, with 16 bases between. The CDR3 totals 15 residues. DNA of the CDR3: TGTGCCAGCAGCGTAGATGTGGCTCAAACCTACGAGCAGTACTTC. It specifies CASSVDVAQTYEQYF.

This clonotype came up many times. The V call is TRBV15, the J call TRBJ2-7; tentatively, D is TRBD2 (6 bases). This CDR3 spans 17 amino acids. The V gene lost 0 bases and the J gene lost 2 bases, with 17 bases spanning the gap. Germline CDR1 is LNHNV and CDR2 is YYDKDF (reference sequence). The CDR3 sequence: CATSRDFGTPNPYEQYF. CDR3 sequence (DNA): TGTGCCACCAGCAGAGATTTCGGGACTCCTAATCCCTACGAGCAGTACTTC.

The V gene is TRBV19, the J gene TRBJ2-1; D ambiguous. The germline V and J ends were trimmed by 5 bases and 6 bases, with 8 bases remaining between them. The V gene's germline CDR1 is LNHDA and CDR2 SQIVND (reference sequence). This CDR3 contains 12 residues. CDR3 sequence reads: CASSPPANEQFF. CDR3 coding DNA: TGTGCCAGTAGTCCCCCGGCCAATGAGCAGTTCTTC.

This clonotype was seen many times. The V gene is TRBV5-1, the J gene TRBJ2-5; 12 bases agree with TRBD1. CDR1 is SGHRS, CDR2 YFSETQ, per germline. The ends lost 4 bases at V and 5 bases at J; junction bases unmatched: 9. The CDR3 consists of 16 residues. DNA of the CDR3: TGCGCCAGCAGCATCTCGGGACAGGGGGCTGAGGAGACCCAGTACTTC. Translation gives CASSISGQGAEETQYF.

Ten or more counts support this clonotype. The gene calls are TRBV5-5 and TRBJ2-1, with D maybe TRBD2 (6 bases). The CDR3 runs 15 residues. V was clipped by 3 bases and J by 9 bases, with 19 bases between them. The V gene's germline CDR1 is SGHKS and CDR2 YYEKEE (reference sequence). Written as DNA, the CDR3 is TGTGCCAGCAGCTCGAGGTGGAGGGATTGGGGTGAGCAGTTCTTC. Translation gives CASSSRWRDWGEQFF.

This clonotype was observed at least ten times. The V and J genes are TRBV20-1 and TRBJ2-1; the D gene is possibly TRBD1 (5 bases). Germline V lookup: CDR1 DFQATT, CDR2 SNEGSKA (reference sequence). Trimming pared 5 bases from V and 9 bases from J, leaving 20 bases between. This CDR3 has 14 residues. The CDR3 DNA is TGCAGTGCTCCCCCAAGGGGATCGGTGGGTGAGCAGTTCTTC. The encoded protein is CSAPPRGSVGEQFF.

This clonotype has at least ten counts. J is TRBJ1-5 and V is TRBV5-1; D might be TRBD1 (6 bases). Germline V lookup: CDR1 SGHRS, CDR2 YFSETQ. This CDR3 spans 16 amino acids. V was trimmed by 0 bases and J by 0 bases, leaving 10 bases between them. CDR3 in amino acids: CASSLGTANSNQPQHF. As DNA, the CDR3 is TGCGCCAGCAGCTTGGGGACAGCTAATAGCAATCAGCCCCAGCATTTT.

Comments on this clonotype: Since a much larger clone is just one base distant, this may be a read error. The chain's CDR3 is CASSSTGGEQYF. The CDR3 nucleotides are TGCGCCAGCAGCAGTACAGGGGGCGAGCAGTACTTC. The chain combines TRBV5-1 with TRBJ2-7; TRBD1 aligns across 8 bases. Trimming cost V 4 bases and J 6 bases; bases outside gene matches: 3. The CDR3 runs to 12 residues. CDR1 and CDR2 (germline): SGHRS, YFSETQ.